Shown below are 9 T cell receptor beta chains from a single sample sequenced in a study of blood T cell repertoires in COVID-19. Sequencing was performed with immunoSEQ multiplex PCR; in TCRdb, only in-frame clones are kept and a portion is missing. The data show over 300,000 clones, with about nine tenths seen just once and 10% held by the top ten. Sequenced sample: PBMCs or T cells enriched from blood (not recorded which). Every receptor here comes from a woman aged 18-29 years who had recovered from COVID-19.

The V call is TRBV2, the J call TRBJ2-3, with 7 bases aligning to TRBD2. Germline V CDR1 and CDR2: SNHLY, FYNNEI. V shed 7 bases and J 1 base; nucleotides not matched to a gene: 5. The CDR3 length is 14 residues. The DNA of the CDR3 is TGTGCCAGCAAGGCGAGCGGGGGCACAGATACGCAGTATTTT. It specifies CASKASGGTDTQYF.

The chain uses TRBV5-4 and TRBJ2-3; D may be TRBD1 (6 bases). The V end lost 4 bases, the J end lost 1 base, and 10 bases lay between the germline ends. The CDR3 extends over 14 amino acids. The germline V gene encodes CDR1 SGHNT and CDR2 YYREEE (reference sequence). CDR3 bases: TGTGCCAGCAGCGTACAGGGTCGCACAGATACGCAGTATTTT. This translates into CASSVQGRTDTQYF.

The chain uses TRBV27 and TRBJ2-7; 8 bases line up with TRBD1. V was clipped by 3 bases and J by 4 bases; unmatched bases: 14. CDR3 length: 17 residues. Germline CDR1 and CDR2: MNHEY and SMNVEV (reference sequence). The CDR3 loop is CASSFPSNRDRPYEQYF. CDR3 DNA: TGTGCCAGCAGTTTTCCGAGTAACCGGGACAGGCCGTACGAGCAGTACTTC.

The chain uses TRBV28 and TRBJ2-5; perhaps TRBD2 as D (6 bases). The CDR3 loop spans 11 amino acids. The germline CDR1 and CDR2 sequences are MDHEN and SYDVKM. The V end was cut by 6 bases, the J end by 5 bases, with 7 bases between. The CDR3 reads CASRGRETQYF. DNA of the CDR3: TGTGCCAGCAGGGGGAGGGAGACCCAGTACTTC.

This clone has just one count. The CDR3 DNA is TGTGCCAGCAGCTTTCGGGGATTATACAATGAGCAGTTCTTC. The encoded protein is CASSFRGLYNEQFF. The chain has TRBV11-1 and TRBJ2-1, with D possibly TRBD2 on 5 matching bases. Trimming cost V 3 bases and J 4 bases, with 10 bases left between them. The CDR3 is 14 amino acids. Germline lookup yields CDR1 SGHAT and CDR2 FQDESV (reference sequence).

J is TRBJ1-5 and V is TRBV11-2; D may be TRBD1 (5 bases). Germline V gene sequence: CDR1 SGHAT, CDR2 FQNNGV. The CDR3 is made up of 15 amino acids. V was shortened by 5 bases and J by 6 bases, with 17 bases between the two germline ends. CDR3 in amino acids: CASSQLSGGGQPQHF. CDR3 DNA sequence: TGTGCCAGCAGCCAACTAAGTGGGGGAGGTCAGCCCCAGCATTTT. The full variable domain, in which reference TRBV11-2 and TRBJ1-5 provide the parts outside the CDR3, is EAGVAQSPRYKIIEKRQSVAFWCNPISGHATLYWYQQILGQGPKLLIQFQNNGVVDDSQLPKDRFSAERLKGVDSTLKIQPAKLEDSAVYLCASSQLSGGGQPQHFGDGTRLSIL.

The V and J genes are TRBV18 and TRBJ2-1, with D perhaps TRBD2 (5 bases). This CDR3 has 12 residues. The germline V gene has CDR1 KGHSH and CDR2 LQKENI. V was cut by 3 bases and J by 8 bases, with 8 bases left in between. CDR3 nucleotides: TGTGCCAGCTCACCCACTAGTCATGAGCAGTTCTTC. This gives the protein CASSPTSHEQFF.

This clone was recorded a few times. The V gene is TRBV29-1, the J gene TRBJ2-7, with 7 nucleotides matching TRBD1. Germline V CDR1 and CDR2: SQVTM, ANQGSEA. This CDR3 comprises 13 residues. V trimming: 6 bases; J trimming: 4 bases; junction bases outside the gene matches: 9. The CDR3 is CSVAEGAGYEQYF. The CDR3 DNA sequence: TGCAGCGTCGCCGAGGGGGCCGGTTACGAGCAGTACTTC.

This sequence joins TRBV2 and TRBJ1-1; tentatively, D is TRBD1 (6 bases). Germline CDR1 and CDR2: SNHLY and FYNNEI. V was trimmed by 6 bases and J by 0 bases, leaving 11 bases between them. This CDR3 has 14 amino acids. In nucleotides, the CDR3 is TGTGCCAGCAGCGGACAGCTCATGAACACTGAAGCTTTCTTT. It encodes CASSGQLMNTEAFF.